A selection of T cell receptor beta chains follows, all from one sample in a study of T cell changes during pregnancy in multiple sclerosis. Measured with immunoSEQ multiplex PCR; TCRdb has only the in-frame clones, and not every one. The data contain around 71,000 clones, roughly nine tenths of them seen just once; the ten biggest clones take up 0.95% to 1.5%. Sample: peripheral blood, taken in the third trimester of pregnancy. The origin of the receptors is a female donor with multiple sclerosis, enrolled in a pregnancy study. CDR3s include the opening cysteine and the closing phenylalanine or tryptophan. The D gene is left open where the match is weak. Where a row states a size, it is once, few, many or the class of an expanded clone; other rows omit it.

clone size	V gene	D gene	J gene	CDR3 DNA	CDR3 protein
NA	TRBV7-9	TRBD1	TRBJ1-1	TGTGCCAGCAGCTTCGGACAGGGGGGTATGAACACTGAAGCTTTCTTT	CASSFGQGGMNTEAFF
few	TRBV10-3	TRBD1	TRBJ1-3	TGTGCCATCAGCGGAGGACAGGACTCTGGAAACACCATATATTTT	CAISGGQDSGNTIYF
NA	TRBV16	TRBD1	TRBJ2-1	TGTGCCAGCAGCCGGACAGGGAATGAGCAGTTCTTC	CASSRTGNEQFF
once	TRBV6-6	NA	TRBJ2-1	TGTGCCAGCAGTTACTCGATCTTACAGGGTCGGTTCTTC	CASSYSILQGRFF
NA	TRBV5-1	TRBD2	TRBJ2-5	TGCGCCAGCAGCCTCATAGCGGGAGGGCCGGGAGAGACCCAGTACTTC	CASSLIAGGPGETQYF
NA	TRBV6-1	NA	TRBJ1-2	TGTGCCAGCAGTGAAAGGACGGACTATTTCAGCTACACCTTC	CASSERTDYFSYTF
once	TRBV19	NA	TRBJ2-7	TGTGCCAGTAGTATAGCGGGGTTCTCCTACGAGCAGTACTTC	CASSIAGFSYEQYF
NA	TRBV7-3	TRBD1	TRBJ1-1	TGTGCCAGCAGCTTGCGGACAGGAGATGAAGCTTTCTTT	CASSLRTGDEAFF
NA	TRBV6-5	NA	TRBJ1-3	TGTGCCAGCAGTGTCAGTGTTTACGGAAACACCATATATTTT	CASSVSVYGNTIYF
NA	TRBV2	NA	TRBJ2-7	TGTGCCAGCAGGCGTTCACAGTCCTACGAGCAGTACTTC	CASRRSQSYEQYF
NA	TRBV23-1	TRBD1	TRBJ1-2	TGCGCCAGCCGACGAGACAGGGATGGCTACACCTTC	CASRRDRDGYTF
NA	TRBV5-6	NA	TRBJ2-7	TGTGCCAGCAGACCAAGTTGGGCGGGATGGTACGAGCAGTACTTC	CASRPSWAGWYEQYF
NA	TRBV19	NA	TRBJ2-1	TGTGCCAGTAGTATGAGGCATGAGCAGTTCTTC	CASSMRHEQFF
NA	TRBV11-3	TRBD2	TRBJ2-7	TGTGCCAGCAGCTTAGATCCTAGCGGGACGTCCGAGCAGTACTTC	CASSLDPSGTSEQYF
NA	TRBV5-1	TRBD1	TRBJ1-2	TGCGCCAGCAGCCTGGAGGGGACAGGGGCGCTTTCGGGTGGTGGCTACACCTTC	CASSLEGTGALSGGGYTF
NA	TRBV28	NA	TRBJ1-3	TGTGCCAGCAGTTTAGAAGGGAGGGGACGGATGTTTGGAAACACCATATATTTT	CASSLEGRGRMFGNTIYF
NA	TRBV5-5	TRBD2	TRBJ2-7	TGTGCCAGCAGCCGAGGGACTAGCGGGGGTCTTTACGAGCAGTACTTC	CASSRGTSGGLYEQYF
NA	TRBV30	NA	TRBJ2-7	TGTGCCTGGAACCTGGGGACATCCTACGAGCAGTACTTC	CAWNLGTSYEQYF
NA	TRBV6-6	TRBD1	TRBJ2-7	TGTGCCAGCAGTTCCGACACGACAGGGACCGAGCAGTACTTC	CASSSDTTGTEQYF
NA	TRBV6-6	TRBD1	TRBJ1-2	TGTGCCAGCAGTTACTCGACAGGGCAAGCTGGCTACACCTTC	CASSYSTGQAGYTF
NA	TRBV21-1	NA	TRBJ1-2	TGTGCCCGTTGTGGCTACACCTTC	CARCGYTF
NA	TRBV2	NA	TRBJ1-1	TGTGCCAGCAGCCAGGGCCTGGGCACTGAAGCTTTCTTT	CASSQGLGTEAFF
NA	TRBV9	NA	TRBJ2-3	TGTGCCAGCAGCGTAGGGGGTCAGGGAGATACGCAGTATTTT	CASSVGGQGDTQYF
NA	TRBV19	NA	TRBJ1-1	TGTGCCAGTAGTATATCCCCATCATATCCCGGTACGAACACTGAAGCTTTCTTT	CASSISPSYPGTNTEAFF
NA	TRBV27	NA	TRBJ2-6	TGTGCCAGCAGTCACAGGTACCTCTCTGGGGCCAACGTCCTGACTTTC	CASSHRYLSGANVLTF
NA	TRBV4-1	NA	TRBJ1-6	TGCGCCAGCAGCCCCTTCCCGGACAGTCATGATTCACCCCTCCACTTT	CASSPFPDSHDSPLHF
NA	TRBV7-8	TRBD1	TRBJ1-1	TGTGCCAGCAGCTCCGACAGGGGGCTAGCTGACACTGAAGCTTTCTTT	CASSSDRGLADTEAFF
NA	TRBV30	TRBD1	TRBJ1-4	TGTGCCTGGAGACAGGGGGTCCGGGAAAAACTGTTTTTT	CAWRQGVREKLFF
NA	TRBV7-9	NA	TRBJ1-1	TGTGCCAGCAGCTTAGTAGGCAGGGAAAACACTGAAGCTTTCTTT	CASSLVGRENTEAFF
NA	TRBV4-1	TRBD1	TRBJ1-2	TGCGCCAGCAGCCAAGGACAGGGGACTAACTATGGCTACACCTTC	CASSQGQGTNYGYTF
NA	TRBV6-5	NA	TRBJ1-5	TGTGCCAGCAGTTACTCTTTCCGCGATCAGCCCCAGCATTTT	CASSYSFRDQPQHF
NA	TRBV18	TRBD1	TRBJ1-2	TGTGCCAGCTCATTATCCGGGACAGAAAACTATGGCTACACCTTC	CASSLSGTENYGYTF
NA	TRBV19	TRBD2	TRBJ2-3	TGTGCCAGTACTCGACTAGCGGGAGTGGCTAGCACAGATACGCAGTATTTT	CASTRLAGVASTDTQYF